Following are 27 T cell receptor beta chains from one sample sequenced in a study of CD8 T cells in Susac syndrome. Reverse transcription of about 0.45 to 1 ug RNA was carried out with random hexamers. TCRdb reanalysed the immunoSEQ multiplex PCR reads using MiXCR and keeps one entry per CDR3 protein. The sample consists of about 120,000 distinct CDR3 sequences, nearly 96% of them appearing once. Material: CD4+ T cells from PBMCs. The receptors shown here come from a human donor with Susac syndrome.

This clonotype appeared a single time. V gene TRBV12-3 or TRBV12-4 combines with J gene TRBJ1-5, with 9 bases matching TRBD1. V was pared by 8 bases and J by 9 bases, with 17 bases of the junction left unmatched. CDR3 length equals 16 residues. CDR3 sequence (DNA): TGTGCCAGCGCCCCATTGGACAGGGGTGAAACTCTGCCCCAGCATTTT. Translated: CASAPLDRGETLPQHF.

The rearrangement uses TRBV29-1 and TRBJ2-2, with TRBD1 matching over 10 bases. The ends lost 0 bases at V and 7 bases at J; junction bases unmatched: 11. Germline V CDR1 and CDR2: SQVTM, ANQGSEA. This CDR3 region has 17 residues. The CDR3 loop reads CSVEDPLRQGAVGELFF. The DNA for the CDR3 is TGCAGCGTTGAAGATCCCCTTAGACAGGGGGCCGTCGGGGAGCTGTTTTTT.

The genes are TRBV29-1 and TRBJ2-3; D may be TRBD1 (5 bases). V was clipped by 4 bases and J by 3 bases, with 11 bases between them. CDR1 and CDR2 from the germline V gene are SQVTM and ANQGSEA. CDR3 length: 13 residues. The CDR3 coding sequence is TGCAGCGTTGGGGCAGGGAAGACAGATACGCAGTATTTT. Translated, it gives CSVGAGKTDTQYF.

This rearrangement joins TRBV12-3 or TRBV12-4 to TRBJ1-4; the D gene is possibly TRBD1 (6 bases). This CDR3 has 12 amino acids. The V end was cut by 6 bases, the J end by 8 bases, with 10 bases between. CDR3 nucleotides: TGTGCCAGCAGGGTAACAGGGGAAAAACTGTTTTTT. The encoded protein is CASRVTGEKLFF.

The genes are TRBV29-1 and TRBJ2-3; 7 nucleotides align to TRBD1. The length of the CDR3 is 13 residues. Germline CDR1 reads SQVTM; CDR2 reads ANQGSEA. V lost 4 bases and J lost 5; bases outside the gene matches: 6. The DNA of the CDR3 is TGCAGCGTTGCTAGGGGGCGCGAAGATACGCAGTATTTT. Translation: CSVARGREDTQYF.

This clonotype was seen only once. The chain carries TRBV5-5 and TRBJ2-1; no reliable D call. The V end was cut by 5 bases, the J end by 4 bases, with 10 bases between. The CDR3 has 13 residues. Germline assignment: CDR1 SGHKS and CDR2 YYEKEE (reference sequence). DNA for the CDR3: TGTGCCAGCAGACTACAGTTATACAATGAGCAGTTCTTC. This encodes CASRLQLYNEQFF.

The rearrangement uses TRBV7-2 and TRBJ2-5, with 13 bases aligning to TRBD2. The V segment lost 5 bases and the J segment 5 bases; nucleotides outside the gene matches: 5. Germline V gene sequence: CDR1 SGHTA, CDR2 FQGNSA. This CDR3 has 15 amino acids. CDR3 protein: CASSPTSGGWETQYF. CDR3 sequence (DNA): TGTGCCAGCAGCCCGACTAGCGGGGGGTGGGAGACCCAGTACTTC.

This clonotype was seen only once. As DNA, the CDR3 is TGTGCCAGCAGTTCTGAAATCCTAGGCGGCTATGGCTACACCTTC. The encoded protein is CASSSEILGGYGYTF. J is TRBJ1-2 and V is TRBV28; D not resolved. V was pared by 4 bases and J by 4 bases, with 16 bases between. The germline V gene encodes CDR1 MDHEN and CDR2 SYDVKM. The CDR3 sequence is 15 residues long.

The chain employs TRBV27 and TRBJ2-3; TRBD2 might be the D (5 bases). CDR1 and CDR2 (germline): MNHEY, SMNVEV (reference sequence). CDR3 size: 14 residues. V lost 2 bases and J lost 2, with 8 bases in between. The CDR3 nucleotides read TGTGCCAGCAGTTTAGAGAGGGCCACAGATACGCAGTATTTT. Residues: CASSLERATDTQYF.

The chain has TRBV19 and TRBJ2-7; 13 positions agree with TRBD2. This CDR3 has 16 amino acids. The trim removed 5 bases at V and 1 base at J, leaving 5 bases unmatched. Germline-derived CDR1 and CDR2 are LNHDA and SQIVND (reference sequence). The chain's CDR3 is CASSPGGLAGSYEQYF. The DNA for the CDR3 is TGTGCCAGTAGTCCAGGGGGACTAGCGGGATCCTACGAGCAGTACTTC.

CDR3 amino acids: CASSPGGRGPHYYGYTF. The CDR3 DNA sequence: TGTGCCAGCAGCCCCGGGGGCAGGGGTCCCCACTACTATGGCTACACCTTC. The chain is built from TRBV3-1 and TRBJ1-2; maybe TRBD1 (6 bases). Germline V gene lookup returns CDR1 LGHDT and CDR2 YNNKEL (reference sequence). The CDR3 loop spans 17 amino acids. Trimming took 4 bases from V and 3 from J, leaving 21 bases between them.

This sequence joins TRBV21-1 and TRBJ2-1; TRBD1 is the table's D call, not checked against the DNA. TRBV21-1 is shown as a pseudogene. The CDR3 contains 16 residues. This CDR3 reads CASHPGRSPSDNEQFF. The DNA for the CDR3 is TGTGCCAGCCACCCGGGGCGGTCCCCGTCAGACAATGAGCAGTTCTTC.

The rearrangement joins TRBV29-1 to TRBJ2-3; 8 positions match TRBD2. Looked up from germline, CDR1 is SQVTM and CDR2 is ANQGSEA. This CDR3 has 17 amino acids. V lost 3 bases to trimming and J lost 0 bases; unmatched junction nucleotides: 11. CDR3 amino acids: CSVDPLSSGLSTDTQYF. The CDR3 bases are TGCAGCGTTGATCCCCTATCTAGCGGGCTCAGCACAGATACGCAGTATTTT.

This sequence joins TRBV5-1 and TRBJ1-2; no clear D. Germline values: CDR1 SGHRS, CDR2 YFSETQ. V shed 0 bases and J shed 4 bases, with 13 bases lying between them. There are 15 residues in the CDR3. CDR3 residues: CASSLGSTSSYGYTF. Here the CDR3 DNA reads TGCGCCAGCAGCTTGGGCAGCACTTCGAGCTATGGCTACACCTTC.

The CDR3 loop reads CASSHSRANTGELFF. Here the CDR3 DNA reads TGTGCCAGCAGCCATTCCCGGGCGAACACCGGGGAGCTGTTTTTT. The chain joins TRBV7-3 to TRBJ2-2; no clear D gene. The CDR3 has 15 residues. CDR1 SGHTA and CDR2 FQGTGA come from the germline V gene. Trimming stripped 5 bases from V and 0 bases from J, with 10 bases between.

The V and J genes are TRBV9 and TRBJ2-5, with D perhaps matching TRBD1 or TRBD2 (5 bases each). The V gene's germline CDR1 is SGDLS and CDR2 YYNGEE. This CDR3 has 14 amino acids. V dropped 3 bases and J dropped 3 bases, with 12 bases sitting between them. This CDR3 is CASSAVGGEETQYF. CDR3 DNA sequence: TGTGCCAGCAGCGCAGTTGGGGGAGAAGAGACCCAGTACTTC.

The chain couples TRBV29-1 to TRBJ1-2; 7 nucleotides line up with TRBD1. J gave up 5 bases and V 4 bases, and 1 base lay outside the gene matches. CDR1 SQVTM and CDR2 ANQGSEA come from the germline V gene. The CDR3 runs 11 residues. The CDR3 sequence: CSVGGQYGYTF. The CDR3 region has the DNA TGCAGCGTTGGGGGACAGTATGGCTACACCTTC. The whole variable domain, filled in from reference TRBV29-1 and TRBJ1-2, reads SAVISQKPSRDICQRGTSLTIQCQVDSQVTMMFWYRQQPGQSLTLIATANQGSEATYESGFVIDKFPISRPNLTFSTLTVSNMSPEDSSIYLCSVGGQYGYTFGSGTRLTVV.

The V gene is TRBV3-1, the J gene TRBJ1-1; possible D gene TRBD1, 6 bases. The germline CDR1 and CDR2 sequences are LGHDT and YNNKEL (reference sequence). V lost 4 bases to trimming and J lost 7 bases, with 19 bases between them. CDR3 length: 15 residues. In nucleotides, the CDR3 is TGTGCCAGCAGCCTTCGCCTACAGGGTGGAAATGAAGCTTTCTTT. The encoded protein is CASSLRLQGGNEAFF.

The gene calls are TRBV7-2 and TRBJ2-1; D assignment may be TRBD1 or TRBD2 (5 bases each). Trimming pared 7 bases from V and 7 bases from J, leaving 20 bases between. This CDR3 contains 15 residues. Germline CDR1 is SGHTA and CDR2 is FQGNSA. The DNA for the CDR3 is TGTGCCAGCAACGCACCCATGGGGACGGGGAATGAGCAGTTCTTC. Translating it yields CASNAPMGTGNEQFF.

The V call is TRBV12-3 or TRBV12-4, the J call TRBJ1-2; D possibly corresponds to TRBD1 (5 bases). The CDR3 spans 15 residues. V lost 6 bases and J lost 4, with 18 bases in between. The CDR3 DNA follows: TGTGCCAGCAGATCGGGACGCGAAGATCTCTATGGCTACACCTTC. It specifies CASRSGREDLYGYTF.

V usage is TRBV7-9 and J usage is TRBJ1-1; D is possibly TRBD1 (5 bases). The CDR3 loop spans 15 amino acids. Trimming removed 4 bases at V and 0 bases at J, with 12 bases between. Germline assignment: CDR1 SEHNR and CDR2 FQNEAQ (reference sequence). The CDR3 DNA reads as TGTGCCAGCAGCTCCAGTGGGGGTGTGAACACTGAAGCTTTCTTT. This sequence encodes CASSSSGGVNTEAFF.

The chain recombines TRBV7-2 with TRBJ2-1, with D possibly being TRBD1 (6 bases). Per germline, CDR1 SGHTA and CDR2 FQGNSA. The CDR3 covers 15 residues. The V end was cut by 1 base, the J end by 4 bases, with 11 bases between. The CDR3 nucleotides are TGTGCCAGCAGCTTAGGCTCGGGACAATACAATGAGCAGTTCTTC. Its translation: CASSLGSGQYNEQFF. Complete variable domain (other parts from reference TRBV7-2 and TRBJ2-1): GAGVSQSPSNKVTEKGKDVELRCDPISGHTALYWYRQSLGQGLEFLIYFQGNSAPDKSGLPSDRFSAERTGGSVSTLTIQRTQQEDSAVYLCASSLGSGQYNEQFFGPGTRLTVL.

This chain connects TRBV20-1 to TRBJ1-1; D is undetermined. Germline CDR1 DFQATT, CDR2 SNEGSKA (reference sequence). This CDR3 has 14 amino acids. The germline V and J ends were trimmed by 5 bases and 0 bases, with 13 bases remaining between them. The CDR3 DNA reads as TGCAGTGCTCCCGCCGGGGTCATGAACACTGAAGCTTTCTTT. Protein sequence: CSAPAGVMNTEAFF.

V and J are TRBV29-1 and TRBJ2-1, with 8 bases matching TRBD2. Germline values: CDR1 SQVTM, CDR2 ANQGSEA. The CDR3 totals 14 residues. Losses at the gene ends were 2 bases for V and 9 bases for J; bases not matched to a gene: 9. CDR3: CSVERWGTRGEQFF. Written as DNA, the CDR3 is TGCAGCGTTGAAAGATGGGGGACTAGGGGTGAGCAGTTCTTC.

The chain carries TRBV29-1 and TRBJ2-1, with D perhaps TRBD1 (5 bases). V was cut by 3 bases and J by 6 bases, with 12 bases left in between. This CDR3 is built from 13 residues. Per the germline V gene, CDR1 is SQVTM and CDR2 is ANQGSEA. CDR3 sequence: CSVERTSPNEQFF. CDR3 bases: TGCAGCGTTGAGCGGACAAGTCCCAATGAGCAGTTCTTC.

This chain uses TRBV2 with TRBJ2-1; possible D gene TRBD1, 5 bases. The germline V gene has CDR1 SNHLY and CDR2 FYNNEI. Trimming shortened V by 4 bases and J by 2 bases, and 9 bases separated the two germline ends. The CDR3 runs 14 residues. CDR3 loop: CASSGQGAYNEQFF. CDR3 nucleotides: TGTGCCAGCAGTGGGCAGGGCGCCTACAATGAGCAGTTCTTC.

V usage is TRBV4-2 and J usage is TRBJ2-3, with 12 nucleotides matching TRBD2. The germline V gene has CDR1 LGHNA and CDR2 YNFKEQ. V was clipped by 1 base and J by 3 bases; unmatched bases: 2. CDR3 length: 16 amino acids. CDR3 protein: CASSQGTSGITDTQYF. The CDR3 nucleotides are TGTGCCAGCAGCCAAGGGACTAGCGGGATAACAGATACGCAGTATTTT.